The clone carrying this T cell receptor beta chain was observed many times. This entry belongs to a study of tumor and adjacent non-tumor tissue in lung cancer. Germline V gene data show CDR1 as SGHAT and CDR2 as FQNNGV. Between the trimmed V and J ends, which lost 5 bases and 0 bases, there was a span of 8 bases. The CDR3 is 14 residues long. No cell sorting was done before RNA was extracted from the tissue. The library came from three nested PCR rounds adapted from ARM-PCR protocols. Each CDR3 protein gets one entry after TCRdb re-called the multiplex PCR reads with MiXCR. Of 220,000 or so distinct CDR3 sequences detected, 71% appear once; the ten largest clones hold about 25%.

V usage is TRBV11-2 and J usage is TRBJ1-5; D gene unclear. This TCR was recovered from a man aged 60-69 years with non-small cell lung cancer. The sample was lung tumor tissue. The CDR3 DNA reads TGTGCCAGCAGCGATTTTTATAGCAATCAGCCCCAGCATTTT. The encoded protein is CASSDFYSNQPQHF.